This entry concerns a single TCR beta chain. Its antigen is unknown. Assay used: immunoSEQ multiplex PCR; TCRdb lists only in-frame clones, some missing. The data show 95,000 to 150,000 clones, around 89% seen once. This entry belongs to a study of radiotherapy plus CTLA-4 blockade in lung cancer. About the research overall: Disease control was achieved by roughly 32% of patients, and objective responses by 18%.

Focal radiation and CTLA-4 blockade (ipilimumab) were tested in chemo-refractory metastatic non-small-cell lung cancer patients. Study-level results: According to reports, early shifts in blood T cell clones, alongside interferon-beta, forecast response most accurately. Peripheral blood showed expansion of tumor-derived TCR clones after radiotherapy and ipilimumab.

Germline V gene sequence: CDR1 SGHDN, CDR2 FVKESK. V lost 4 bases and J lost 7, with 10 bases in between. This CDR3 contains 12 residues. This rearrangement joins TRBV14 to TRBJ2-5; D possibly corresponds to TRBD2 (5 bases). The sequences come from peripheral blood, collected from a patient treated with radiotherapy plus ipilimumab. The sequence was obtained from a human donor with non-small cell lung cancer that progressed on radiotherapy plus ipilimumab. CDR3 residues: CASSPREGTQYF. CDR3 DNA sequence: TGTGCCAGCAGCCCCAGAGAGGGGACCCAGTACTTC.